These T cell receptor beta chains were read from a single sample in a study of shared clonotypes between healthy human individuals. The method was immunoSEQ multiplex PCR; TCRdb's version includes in-frame clones alone and lacks a portion of them. The data contain about 600,000 clones, roughly 97% of them singletons. The sample comprised naive CD4+ T cells sorted from blood. The receptors were gathered from a woman aged 30 to 39 in good health. The CDR3 runs from the conserved cysteine through the conserved F or W. Some rows have no size entry. The others give once, few or many, or a class for an expanded clone.

j_call: TRBJ1-3; v_call: TRBV5-8; clone_size: .; cdr3_aa: CASSRGRVPSGNTIYF
j_call: TRBJ1-4; v_call: TRBV7-9; clone_size: .; cdr3_aa: CASRKKGGRNEKLFF
j_call: TRBJ2-1; v_call: TRBV18; clone_size: .; cdr3_aa: CATQLDPHEQFF
j_call: TRBJ2-7; v_call: TRBV4-1; clone_size: .; cdr3_aa: CASSHGLSGGNSYEQYF
j_call: TRBJ2-3; v_call: TRBV28; clone_size: once; cdr3_aa: CASSEKDTSTDTQYF
j_call: TRBJ2-7; v_call: TRBV28; clone_size: .; cdr3_aa: CASSALGTGNVYEQYF
j_call: TRBJ1-4; v_call: TRBV27; clone_size: .; cdr3_aa: CASSLFGGLEKLFF
j_call: TRBJ1-3; v_call: TRBV19; clone_size: .; cdr3_aa: CASSTGQGAFSGNTIYF
j_call: TRBJ1-2; v_call: TRBV18; clone_size: .; cdr3_aa: CASSPTAGANYGYTF
j_call: TRBJ2-1; v_call: TRBV28; clone_size: once; cdr3_aa: CASTKTGSTYNEQFF
j_call: TRBJ1-4; v_call: TRBV5-1; clone_size: once; cdr3_aa: CASSLAGADEKLFF
j_call: TRBJ2-7; v_call: TRBV6-6; clone_size: .; cdr3_aa: CASSDTGRNYEQYF
j_call: TRBJ2-7; v_call: TRBV29-1; clone_size: .; cdr3_aa: CSAVVQGAGYEQYF
j_call: TRBJ1-1; v_call: TRBV15; clone_size: .; cdr3_aa: CATSRRTGGITEAFF
j_call: TRBJ1-3; v_call: TRBV5-1; clone_size: .; cdr3_aa: CASQKWVSVTGNTIYF
j_call: TRBJ1-5; v_call: TRBV27; clone_size: .; cdr3_aa: CASRPRGLAGNQPQHF
j_call: TRBJ1-1; v_call: TRBV30; clone_size: .; cdr3_aa: CAWDPRAPRNTEAFF
j_call: TRBJ2-7; v_call: TRBV6-5; clone_size: few; cdr3_aa: CASSYSGSSYEQYF
j_call: TRBJ1-2; v_call: TRBV10-3; clone_size: .; cdr3_aa: CAIGQPHYGYTF
j_call: TRBJ1-1; v_call: TRBV6-5; clone_size: .; cdr3_aa: CASSYAGQGWFEAFF
j_call: TRBJ2-1; v_call: TRBV2; clone_size: .; cdr3_aa: CASRSSGNAYNEQFF
j_call: TRBJ2-3; v_call: TRBV6-6; clone_size: .; cdr3_aa: CASSPRFRGDTDTQYF
j_call: TRBJ2-1; v_call: TRBV28; clone_size: .; cdr3_aa: CASSPLSGHNYNEQFF
j_call: TRBJ2-7; v_call: TRBV5-5; clone_size: .; cdr3_aa: CASSALTSGSSYEQYF
j_call: TRBJ2-7; v_call: TRBV13; clone_size: .; cdr3_aa: CASSTGTMPSEQYF
j_call: TRBJ1-1; v_call: TRBV5-1; clone_size: .; cdr3_aa: CASSLVSTTTTNTEAFF
j_call: TRBJ2-5; v_call: TRBV19; clone_size: once; cdr3_aa: CASGLAGWYQETQYF
j_call: TRBJ2-1; v_call: TRBV16; clone_size: .; cdr3_aa: CASSQSAGGWSLNNEQFF
j_call: TRBJ1-5; v_call: TRBV30; clone_size: once; cdr3_aa: CAWAGQGNQPQHF
j_call: TRBJ2-1; v_call: TRBV5-1; clone_size: .; cdr3_aa: CASSLGQYNEEQFF
j_call: TRBJ1-5; v_call: TRBV5-1; clone_size: .; cdr3_aa: CASKPGQGLDSNQPQHF
j_call: TRBJ1-1; v_call: TRBV9; clone_size: .; cdr3_aa: CASSASGQVNTEAFF
j_call: TRBJ2-3; v_call: TRBV27; clone_size: .; cdr3_aa: CASSLSHLGLAGITDTQYF
j_call: TRBJ2-1; v_call: TRBV11-3; clone_size: .; cdr3_aa: CASSAGRGVRDEQFF
j_call: TRBJ2-1; v_call: TRBV19; clone_size: .; cdr3_aa: CASSTPTSGRKQFF
j_call: TRBJ2-5; v_call: TRBV18; clone_size: .; cdr3_aa: CASVRDREQETQYF
j_call: TRBJ1-2; v_call: TRBV28; clone_size: .; cdr3_aa: CASSTPTLENGYTF
j_call: .; v_call: TRBV5-4; clone_size: .; cdr3_aa: CASSFLGIGLPEQYF
j_call: .; v_call: TRBV6-5; clone_size: .; cdr3_aa: CASSYSQRESHEQYF
j_call: TRBJ2-7; v_call: TRBV5-5; clone_size: .; cdr3_aa: CASSSAPERASYEQYF
j_call: TRBJ2-7; v_call: TRBV28; clone_size: once; cdr3_aa: CASSLSASASSYEQYF
j_call: TRBJ1-5; v_call: TRBV7-9; clone_size: .; cdr3_aa: CASITGGSFNQPQHF
j_call: TRBJ1-1; v_call: TRBV7-9; clone_size: .; cdr3_aa: CASSSRTGGGTEAFF
j_call: TRBJ2-1; v_call: TRBV6-1; clone_size: .; cdr3_aa: CASKGGGAYNEQFF
j_call: TRBJ1-2; v_call: TRBV7-8; clone_size: .; cdr3_aa: CASRRTGQGYGYTF
j_call: TRBJ2-3; v_call: TRBV7-9; clone_size: .; cdr3_aa: CASSLVAGVGDTQYF
j_call: TRBJ1-5; v_call: TRBV29-1; clone_size: .; cdr3_aa: CSVGGNGLNQPQHF
j_call: TRBJ1-1; v_call: TRBV6-5; clone_size: .; cdr3_aa: CASSYTLNTEAFF
j_call: TRBJ2-4; v_call: TRBV4-2; clone_size: .; cdr3_aa: CASSQEGGPAKNIQYF